This T cell receptor beta chain was recorded in a study of regulatory T cells in long-lasting Graves disease. Noted time point: newly diagnosed GD, antithyroid drugs for less than 3 months. PBMC RNA was the source of the TCR library. Both iRepertoire HTBI primers and Arm-PCR of CDR3 regions were used to build the TCR beta libraries. TCRdb processed the multiplex PCR reads anew with MiXCR; each CDR3 protein has one entry. The table lists about 470,000 distinct CDR3 sequences, more than 13% of them singletons, with approximately 15% in the top ten. Germline V lookup: CDR1 SGHKS, CDR2 YYEKEE (reference sequence). Trimming cost V 0 bases and J 2 bases, with 12 bases left between them. The CDR3 length is 16 residues. These same data were also listed under a study on T cells in Graves' hyperthyroidism and ophthalmopathy.

The rearrangement uses TRBV5-5 and TRBJ2-1; D possibly corresponds to TRBD2 (7 bases). This TCR came from a woman aged 30 to 39 with Graves disease. This sample comprised peripheral blood mononuclear cells (PBMCs), obtained at new diagnosis, from a patient treated with antithyroid drugs. The CDR3 nucleotides are TGTGCCAGCAGCTTGGTCTGGGAGGGGGCCTACAATGAGCAGTTCTTC. Translated, it gives CASSLVWEGAYNEQFF.